This T cell receptor (beta chain) originates from a study of shared clonotypes between healthy human individuals. General study points: The sole specimen, blood, was sampled, and tissue repertoires likely differ. Clonotype sharing across several donors was observed for roughly 5% of naive CD4 clonotypes.

V lost 6 bases to trimming and J lost 2 bases; unmatched junction nucleotides: 3. CDR3 length: 13 amino acids. Germline lookup yields CDR1 MDHEN and CDR2 SYDVKM. Here immunoSEQ multiplex PCR was the method, and the copy in TCRdb shows in-frame clones only, minus some. The sample includes 2,100,000 or so clones, approximately 96% of them seen just once. As regards this clone: Its antigen is currently unknown. The same CDR3 can be traced to other DNA sequences in this sample.

Material: naive CD4+ T cells sorted from blood. Subset defined: CD45RA+ positively selected. This clonotype was sampled from a man aged 18-30 years in good health. The chain is built from TRBV28 and TRBJ2-7, with 8 bases that match TRBD2. The CDR3 is CASRPGGTYEQYF. CDR3 nucleotide sequence: TGTGCCAGCAGGCCGGGGGGGACCTACGAGCAGTACTTC.